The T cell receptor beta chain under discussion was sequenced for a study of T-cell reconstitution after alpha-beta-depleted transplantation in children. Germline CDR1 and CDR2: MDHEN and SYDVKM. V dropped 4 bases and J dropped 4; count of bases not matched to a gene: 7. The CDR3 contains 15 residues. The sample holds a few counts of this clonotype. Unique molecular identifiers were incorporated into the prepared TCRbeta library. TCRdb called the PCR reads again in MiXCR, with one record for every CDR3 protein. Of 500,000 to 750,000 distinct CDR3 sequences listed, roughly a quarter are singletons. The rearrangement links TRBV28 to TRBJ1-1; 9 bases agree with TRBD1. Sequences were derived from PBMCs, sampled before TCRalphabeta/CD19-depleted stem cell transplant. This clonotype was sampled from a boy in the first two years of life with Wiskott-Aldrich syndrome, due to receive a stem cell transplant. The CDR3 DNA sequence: TGTGCCAGCAGTTCAGGACAGGGGCTGGGCACTGAAGCTTTCTTT. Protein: CASSSGQGLGTEAFF.